The 9 T cell receptor beta chains presented below share a single source sample, sequenced in a study of cytomegalovirus exposure and HLA in healthy donors. Researchers ran the PCR with 60 Vbeta and 13 Jbeta primers. Data came from immunoSEQ multiplex PCR; TCRdb stores just in-frame clones and leaves some out. The sample has roughly 150,000 clones, around 75% seen once. The sample taken for sequencing was PBMCs. The receptors shown here come from a male donor in good health and CMV-seronegative.

The gene calls are TRBV7-2 and TRBJ2-1, with 10 bases aligning to TRBD2. Per germline, CDR1 SGHTA and CDR2 FQGNSA. This CDR3 comprises 18 residues. V was pared by 5 bases and J by 4 bases, with 14 bases of the junction left unmatched. CDR3 nucleotides: TGTGCCAGCAGCCCGAGGTTCTCTAGCGGGGGTCGTTACAATGAGCAGTTCTTC. Translated, it gives CASSPRFSSGGRYNEQFF. Full variable domain (outside the CDR3, taken from reference TRBV7-2 and TRBJ2-1): GAGVSQSPSNKVTEKGKDVELRCDPISGHTALYWYRQSLGQGLEFLIYFQGNSAPDKSGLPSDRFSAERTGGSVSTLTIQRTQQEDSAVYLCASSPRFSSGGRYNEQFFGPGTRLTVL.

This clone was counted only a few times. This chain links TRBV19 with TRBJ2-5; no reliable D call. CDR3 size: 15 residues. Trimming left V 5 bases short and J 5 bases short, with 18 bases between. Germline assignment: CDR1 LNHDA and CDR2 SQIVND (reference sequence). For the CDR3, the DNA is TGTGCCAGTAGTTCTATTGGGCCCGGATGGGAGACCCAGTACTTC. Translating gives CASSSIGPGWETQYF.

The chain is built from TRBV2 and TRBJ1-3; 8 bases map to TRBD1. The CDR3 sequence is 15 residues long. J was trimmed by 0 bases and V by 6 bases; bases with no gene match: 4. Germline CDR1 SNHLY, CDR2 FYNNEI. CDR3 protein: CASRAGQGSGNTIYF. Here the CDR3 DNA reads TGTGCCAGCAGGGCCGGACAGGGCTCTGGAAACACCATATATTTT.

The V gene is TRBV2, the J gene TRBJ1-5, with TRBD1 matching 8 bases. Germline CDR1 is SNHLY and CDR2 is FYNNEI. The CDR3 loop spans 15 amino acids. Trimming removed 7 bases from V and 5 bases from J; junction bases left unmatched: 10. DNA of the CDR3: TGTGCCAGCAAGGACGGACAGGGAAGCTATCAGCCCCAGCATTTT. Amino acids: CASKDGQGSYQPQHF.

J is TRBJ2-5 and V is TRBV7-2, with D maybe TRBD1 (5 bases). The germline CDR1 and CDR2 sequences are SGHTA and FQGNSA. CDR3 size: 16 residues. The ends were cut back, 5 bases at V and 2 bases at J, with 18 bases in the middle. The CDR3 spells CASSKSRAVPQETQYF. The CDR3 DNA sequence: TGTGCCAGCAGCAAAAGCAGGGCCGTCCCTCAAGAGACCCAGTACTTC.

Details on this clone: The junction does not match germline at one end; this may be a read error. This chain links TRBV7-9 with TRBJ1-3; TRBD1 aligns across 9 bases. The CDR3 runs 16 residues. CDR1 is SEHNR, CDR2 FQNEAQ, per germline (reference sequence). The CDR3 protein is CSSSLGDRVIGDTIYF. The CDR3 region has the DNA TGTTCCAGCAGCTTAGGGGACAGGGTAATCGGAGACACCATATATTTT.

This clone has a single count. The V and J genes are TRBV7-9 and TRBJ2-7; a weak D match, TRBD2 (6 bases). V was trimmed by 5 bases and J by 12 bases, leaving 17 bases between them. The CDR3 extends over 12 amino acids. Germline assignment: CDR1 SEHNR and CDR2 FQNEAQ (reference sequence). CDR3 nucleotides: TGTGCCAGCAGCAGGGAGGCGTGGAGGGCGTACTTC. Its translation is CASSREAWRAYF.

The CDR3 loop reads CASSGQNNYGYTF. CDR3 bases: TGTGCCAGCAGCGGACAGAATAACTATGGCTACACCTTC. The chain carries TRBV28 and TRBJ1-2; weak D call: TRBD1 (6 bases). This CDR3 is built from 13 residues. With 6 bases removed from V and 1 base from J, the gap between germline ends came to 9 bases. Germline lookup yields CDR1 MDHEN and CDR2 SYDVKM.

This clone was recorded once. The CDR3 protein is CASSLTETISEQYF. Here the CDR3 DNA reads TGTGCCAGCAGCTTAACCGAGACTATCTCCGAGCAGTACTTC. The chain recombines TRBV7-8 with TRBJ2-7, with D possibly TRBD2 on 5 matching bases. V was trimmed by 2 bases and J by 6 bases, leaving 14 bases between them. In germline, CDR1 is SGHVS, CDR2 FQNEAQ. The CDR3 runs to 14 residues. Using reference TRBV7-8 and TRBJ2-7 for the parts outside the CDR3, the full variable domain is GAGVSQSPRYKVAKRGQDVALRCDPISGHVSLFWYQQALGQGPEFLTYFQNEAQLDKSGLPSDRFFAERPEGSVSTLKIQRTQQEDSAVYLCASSLTETISEQYFGPGTRLTVT.